These T cell receptor beta chains were read from a single sample in a study of regulatory dendritic cells for organ transplantation. No cognate antigen is known for these TCRs. Clones were sequenced by immunoSEQ multiplex PCR, and TCRdb holds only the in-frame ones, with some missing. The sample lists over 10,000 clones, roughly nine tenths occurring once. The sample taken for sequencing was naive CD8+ T cells from blood cultured with regulatory dendritic cells. These receptors all come from a human donor in good health. The CDR3 runs from the conserved cysteine through the conserved F or W. D genes are given only for firm matches. Expanded clones get a size class; other rows say once, few or many, or leave the size out.

abundance	j_gene	v_gene	d_gene	CDR3nt	CDR3aa
NA	TRBJ2-4	TRBV11-2	NA	TGTGCCAGCAGCTTAACCCCCGGGGGCCTAGCCAAAAACATTCAGTACTTC	CASSLTPGGLAKNIQYF
NA	TRBJ1-4	TRBV2	TRBD1	TGTGCCAGCAGTCCCGGGACAGGGGGCGAAAAACTGTTTTTT	CASSPGTGGEKLFF
NA	TRBJ2-5	TRBV6-1	TRBD2	TGTGCCAGCAGTGTTCGGGGACTAGCGGGGGCAGGGGAGACCCAGTACTTC	CASSVRGLAGAGETQYF
once	TRBJ2-5	TRBV27	TRBD1	TGTGCCAGCAGTTTCGACGGACAGGGTCTTCGGCGAGAGACCCAGTACTTC	CASSFDGQGLRRETQYF
NA	TRBJ2-7	TRBV4-3	NA	TGCGCCAGCAGCCAAGTTTTCGCAGCTTCCTACGAGCAGTACTTC	CASSQVFAASYEQYF
NA	TRBJ2-1	TRBV6-6	NA	TGTGCCAGCAGTTACCTAGCTGAGCAGTTCTTC	CASSYLAEQFF
NA	TRBJ1-1	TRBV10-3	TRBD1	TGTGCCATCAGTGATGAGACAGGGGGAGAAGCTTTCTTT	CAISDETGGEAFF
NA	TRBJ1-1	TRBV19	NA	TGTGCCAGTATCGAGGGGATGAACACTGAAGCTTTCTTT	CASIEGMNTEAFF
NA	TRBJ2-2	TRBV6-5	NA	TGTGCCAGCAGCCTAGTCGGAGACGGGGAGCTGTTTTTT	CASSLVGDGELFF
NA	TRBJ2-3	TRBV7-6	NA	TGTGCCAGCAGCTCAACATGGGATCTCACAGATACGCAGTATTTT	CASSSTWDLTDTQYF
NA	TRBJ2-7	TRBV7-8	NA	TGTGCCAGCAGCTTAGCGGGGGCACCCGACGAGCAGTACTTC	CASSLAGAPDEQYF
NA	TRBJ1-2	TRBV9	NA	TGTGCCAGCAGCACCGGGGGGGGAACCTATGGCTACACCTTC	CASSTGGGTYGYTF
NA	TRBJ2-2	TRBV7-3	TRBD1	TGTGCCAGCAGCTCGACAGGGACCGGGGAGCTGTTTTTT	CASSSTGTGELFF
NA	TRBJ2-5	TRBV14	TRBD1	TGTGCCAGCAGCCAAACCCGGGACAGGGTGTTTGGGGAGACCCAGTACTTC	CASSQTRDRVFGETQYF
NA	TRBJ2-1	TRBV7-9	NA	TGTGCCAGCAGCTTCGGGTACAATGAGCAGTTCTTC	CASSFGYNEQFF
NA	TRBJ2-2	TRBV29-1	NA	TGCAGCGTTGACGGCGGACTGAACACCGGGGAGCTGTTTTTT	CSVDGGLNTGELFF
NA	TRBJ2-5	TRBV29-1	TRBD2	TGCAGCGCAGGCCCGGGACTAGGTTTTCTGGTCGGAGAGACCCAGTACTTC	CSAGPGLGFLVGETQYF
once	TRBJ1-2	TRBV5-5	TRBD1	TGTGCCAGCAGCTTGTGGGGACAGGCCGATTTTAACTATGGCTACACCTTC	CASSLWGQADFNYGYTF
NA	TRBJ1-4	TRBV19	NA	TGTGCCAGTAGTATAATTCCCTCTTCAACTAATGAAAAACTGTTTTTT	CASSIIPSSTNEKLFF
NA	TRBJ2-1	TRBV9	NA	TGTGCCAGCAGCGCCTCGTCGGATTCCTACAATGAGCAGTTCTTC	CASSASSDSYNEQFF
NA	TRBJ2-1	TRBV25-1	TRBD1	TGTGCCAGCAGTAAACCAGGGACAGGGGAGTTCTTC	CASSKPGTGEFF
NA	TRBJ1-4	TRBV9	NA	TGTGCCAGCAGCGTAGTGGGCAGGGAAAATGAAAAACTGTTTTTT	CASSVVGRENEKLFF
NA	TRBJ1-2	TRBV30	NA	TGTGCCTGGAGTGATTGGGACGGCAACTATGGCTACACCTTC	CAWSDWDGNYGYTF
NA	TRBJ1-2	TRBV27	NA	TGTGCCAGCAGTTTATCTCCGGGCCTCCCGGCTGGCTACACCTTC	CASSLSPGLPAGYTF
NA	TRBJ2-7	TRBV10-2	NA	TGCGCCAGCAGTGCAATCAGACAGGGTACGGCGGGAGTGTCCTACGAGCAGTACTTC	CASSAIRQGTAGVSYEQYF
NA	TRBJ2-7	TRBV10-2	NA	TGCGCCAGCAGTGAGAGCTTAATTGGCGAGCAGTACTTC	CASSESLIGEQYF